This T cell receptor beta chain was recorded in a study of blood T cells in healthy people across ages. The study, taken as a whole, reports: Versus aged donors, long-lived donors had higher diversity and more naive CD4+ cells. CMV status of donors was not determined, possibly confounding expanded clonotype changes.

Note on this clonotype: Its target is not known.

Every donor provided roughly 10 milliliters of peripheral blood. Alongside a J-beta primer mix, a sample-barcoded 5' primer served in a second PCR lasting about 6 to 12 cycles. The study obtained at least 2.5 million CDR3-containing paired-end reads from every sample. TCRdb reprocessed the 5' RACE reads via MiXCR and lists one record per CDR3 protein. The table includes approximately 730,000 distinct CDR3 sequences, approximately 53% detected once. V gave up 6 bases and J gave up 2 bases, with 11 bases separating them. The CDR3 length is 14 residues. The germline CDR1 and CDR2 sequences are MNHEY and SMNVEV (reference sequence).

The origin of this receptor is a man older than 75 in good health. Input material: blood. The J gene is TRBJ1-5, the V gene TRBV27; D possibly corresponds to TRBD1 (6 bases). The CDR3 DNA reads as TGTGCCAGCAGGGGGGGCTTCGGCAATCAGCCCCAGCATTTT. Its translation is CASRGGFGNQPQHF.